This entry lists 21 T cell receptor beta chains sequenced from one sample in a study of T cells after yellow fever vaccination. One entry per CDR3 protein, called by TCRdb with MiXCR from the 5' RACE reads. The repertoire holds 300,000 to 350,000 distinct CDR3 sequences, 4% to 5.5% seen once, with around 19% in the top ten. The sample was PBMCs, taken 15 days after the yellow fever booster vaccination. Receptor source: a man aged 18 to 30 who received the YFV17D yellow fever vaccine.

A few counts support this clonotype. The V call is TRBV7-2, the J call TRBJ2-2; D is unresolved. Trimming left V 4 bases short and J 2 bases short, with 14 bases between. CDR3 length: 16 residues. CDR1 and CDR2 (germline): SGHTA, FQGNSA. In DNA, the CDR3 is TGTGCCAGCAGCTCTAGATCCCTCCTAAACACCGGGGAGCTGTTTTTT. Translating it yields CASSSRSLLNTGELFF.

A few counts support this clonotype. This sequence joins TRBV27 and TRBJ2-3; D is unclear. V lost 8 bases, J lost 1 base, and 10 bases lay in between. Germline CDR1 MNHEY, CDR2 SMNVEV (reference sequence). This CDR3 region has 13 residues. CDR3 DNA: TGTGCCAGCCTCGCACAAGGCACAGATACGCAGTATTTT. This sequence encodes CASLAQGTDTQYF.

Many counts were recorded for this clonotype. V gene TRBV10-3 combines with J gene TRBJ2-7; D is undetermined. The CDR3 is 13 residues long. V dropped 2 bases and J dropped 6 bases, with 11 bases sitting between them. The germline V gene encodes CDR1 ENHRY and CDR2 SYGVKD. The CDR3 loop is CAISEGPRAEQYV. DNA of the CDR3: TGTGCCATCAGTGAGGGGCCACGGGCCGAGCAGTACGTC.

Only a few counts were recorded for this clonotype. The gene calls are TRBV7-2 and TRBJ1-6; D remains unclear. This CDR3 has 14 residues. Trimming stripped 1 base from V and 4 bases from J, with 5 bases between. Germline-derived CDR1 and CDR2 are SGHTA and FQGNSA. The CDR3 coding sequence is TGTGCCAGCAGCTTAGAGAGTTATAATTCACCCCTCCACTTT. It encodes CASSLESYNSPLHF.

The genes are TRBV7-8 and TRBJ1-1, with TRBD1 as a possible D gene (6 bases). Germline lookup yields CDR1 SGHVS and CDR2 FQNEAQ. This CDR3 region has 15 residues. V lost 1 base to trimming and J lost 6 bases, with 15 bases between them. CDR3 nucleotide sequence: TGTGCCAGCAGCTTAGAACAGGGAATAAGAGCTGAAGCTTTCTTT. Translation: CASSLEQGIRAEAFF.

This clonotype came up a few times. CDR3 protein: CASSLGDRVAAFF. For the CDR3, the DNA is TGCGCCAGCAGCTTGGGAGACAGGGTGGCGGCTTTCTTT. The rearrangement uses TRBV5-1 and TRBJ1-1; 7 nucleotides match TRBD1. With V trimmed by 0 bases and J by 11 bases, 7 bases remained unmatched. Germline assignment: CDR1 SGHRS and CDR2 YFSETQ. The CDR3 covers 13 residues.

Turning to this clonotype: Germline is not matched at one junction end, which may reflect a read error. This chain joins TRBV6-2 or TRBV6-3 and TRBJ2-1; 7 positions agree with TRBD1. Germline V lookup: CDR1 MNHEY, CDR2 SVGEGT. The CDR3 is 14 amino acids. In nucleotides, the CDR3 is TGTGCCAGTAATAGGGGGCCCTCCTTCAATGAGCAGTTCTTC. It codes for CASNRGPSFNEQFF.

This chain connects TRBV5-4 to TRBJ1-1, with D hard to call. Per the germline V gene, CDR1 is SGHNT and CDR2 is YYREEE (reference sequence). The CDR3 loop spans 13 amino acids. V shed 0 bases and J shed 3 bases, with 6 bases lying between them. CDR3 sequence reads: CASSLETDTEAFF. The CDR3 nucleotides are TGTGCCAGCAGCTTGGAAACCGACACTGAAGCTTTCTTT.

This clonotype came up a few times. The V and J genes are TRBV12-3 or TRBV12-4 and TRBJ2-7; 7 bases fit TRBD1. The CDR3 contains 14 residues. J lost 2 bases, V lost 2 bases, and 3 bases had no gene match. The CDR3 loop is CASSLLGTAYEQYF. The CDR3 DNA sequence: TGTGCCAGCAGTTTACTCGGGACAGCCTACGAGCAGTACTTC.

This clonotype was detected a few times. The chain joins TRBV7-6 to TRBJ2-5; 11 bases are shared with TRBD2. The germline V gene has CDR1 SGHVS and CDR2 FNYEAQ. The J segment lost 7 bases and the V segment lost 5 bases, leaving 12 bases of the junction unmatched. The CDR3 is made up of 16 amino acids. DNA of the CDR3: TGTGCCAGCAGCCCGGGGACTAGCGGAGGGCTAGGGACCCAGTACTTC. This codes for CASSPGTSGGLGTQYF.

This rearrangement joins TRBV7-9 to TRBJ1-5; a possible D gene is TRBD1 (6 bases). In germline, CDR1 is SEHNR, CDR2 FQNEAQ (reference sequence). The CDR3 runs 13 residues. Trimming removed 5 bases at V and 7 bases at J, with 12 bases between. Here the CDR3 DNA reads TGTGCCAGCAGCACAGGGTTTGGACAGCCCCAGCATTTT. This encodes CASSTGFGQPQHF.

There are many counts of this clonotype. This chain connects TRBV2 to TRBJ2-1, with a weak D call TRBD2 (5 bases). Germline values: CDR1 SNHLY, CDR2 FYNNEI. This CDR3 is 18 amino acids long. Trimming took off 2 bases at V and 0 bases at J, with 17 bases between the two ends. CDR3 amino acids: CASSERGPEVSSYNEQFF. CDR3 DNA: TGTGCCAGCAGTGAACGGGGTCCTGAAGTGAGCTCCTACAATGAGCAGTTCTTC.

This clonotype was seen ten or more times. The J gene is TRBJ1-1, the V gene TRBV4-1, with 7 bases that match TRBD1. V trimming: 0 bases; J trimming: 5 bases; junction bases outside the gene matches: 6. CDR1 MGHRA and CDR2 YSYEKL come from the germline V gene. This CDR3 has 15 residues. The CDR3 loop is CASSQDAGGYTEAFF. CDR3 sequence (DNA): TGCGCCAGCAGCCAAGATGCAGGGGGGTATACTGAAGCTTTCTTT.

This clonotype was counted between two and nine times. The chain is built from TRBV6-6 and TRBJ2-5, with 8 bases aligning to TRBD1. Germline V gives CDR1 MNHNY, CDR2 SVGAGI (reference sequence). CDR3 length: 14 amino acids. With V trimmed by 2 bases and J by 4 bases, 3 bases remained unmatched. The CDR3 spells CASSYPDRGETQYF. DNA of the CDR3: TGTGCCAGCAGTTACCCAGACAGGGGAGAGACCCAGTACTTC.

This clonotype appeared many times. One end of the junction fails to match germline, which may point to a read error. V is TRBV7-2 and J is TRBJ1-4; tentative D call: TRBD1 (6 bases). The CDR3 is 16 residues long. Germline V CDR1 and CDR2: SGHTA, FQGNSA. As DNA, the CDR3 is TGTGCCAGCAGCTCTTGGGGGCGACGGAAAAATGAAATACTGTTTTTT. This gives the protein CASSSWGRRKNEILFF.

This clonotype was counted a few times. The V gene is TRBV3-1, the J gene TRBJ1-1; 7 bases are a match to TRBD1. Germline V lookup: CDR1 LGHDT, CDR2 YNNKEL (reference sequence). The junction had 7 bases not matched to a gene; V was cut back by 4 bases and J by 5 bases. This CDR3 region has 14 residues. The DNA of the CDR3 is TGTGCCAGCAGCCGAGACAGGGAACTTACTGAAGCTTTCTTT. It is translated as CASSRDRELTEAFF.

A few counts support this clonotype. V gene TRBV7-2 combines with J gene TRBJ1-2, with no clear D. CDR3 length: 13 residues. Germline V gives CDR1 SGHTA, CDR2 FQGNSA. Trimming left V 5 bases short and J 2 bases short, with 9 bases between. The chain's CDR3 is CASSPDENYGYTF. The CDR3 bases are TGTGCCAGCAGCCCGGACGAGAACTATGGCTACACCTTC.

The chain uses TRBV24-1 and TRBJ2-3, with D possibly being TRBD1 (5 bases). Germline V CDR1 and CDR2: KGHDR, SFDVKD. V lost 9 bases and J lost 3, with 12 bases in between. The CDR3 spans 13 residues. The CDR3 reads CATEGVSTDTQYF. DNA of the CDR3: TGTGCCACCGAAGGGGTTTCGACAGATACGCAGTATTTT.

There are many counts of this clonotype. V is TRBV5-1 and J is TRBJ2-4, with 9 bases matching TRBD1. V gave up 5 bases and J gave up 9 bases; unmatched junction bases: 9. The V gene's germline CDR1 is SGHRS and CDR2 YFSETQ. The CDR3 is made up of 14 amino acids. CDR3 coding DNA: TGCGCCAGCAGGGCCGGGACAGGGTACGGCATTCAGTACTTC. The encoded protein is CASRAGTGYGIQYF. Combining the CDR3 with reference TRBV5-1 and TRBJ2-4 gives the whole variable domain KAGVTQTPRYLIKTRGQQVTLSCSPISGHRSVSWYQQTPGQGLQFLFEYFSETQRNKGNFPGRFSGRQFSNSRSEMNVSTLELGDSALYLCASRAGTGYGIQYFGAGTRLSVL.

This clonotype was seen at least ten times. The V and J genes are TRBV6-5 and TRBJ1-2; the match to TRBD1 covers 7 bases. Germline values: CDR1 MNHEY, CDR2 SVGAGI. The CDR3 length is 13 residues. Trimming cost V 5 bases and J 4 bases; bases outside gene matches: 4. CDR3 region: CASSETGPYGYTF. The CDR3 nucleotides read TGTGCCAGCAGTGAGACAGGGCCCTATGGCTACACCTTC.

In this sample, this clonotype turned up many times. CDR3 sequence reads: CAISDPPSRNEQFF. In nucleotides, the CDR3 is TGTGCCATCAGTGACCCTCCCTCTCGGAATGAGCAGTTCTTC. The V call is TRBV10-3, the J call TRBJ2-1; no clear D. V lost 3 bases and J 7 bases, leaving 13 bases between the germline ends. CDR3 length: 14 amino acids. Germline V gives CDR1 ENHRY, CDR2 SYGVKD.